These 20 T cell receptor beta chains originate from one sample sequenced in a study of sequential checkpoint blockade in melanoma. Sample treatment: randomized to nivolumab then ipilimumab (arm A) or the reverse (arm B). The repertoire was sequenced with immunoSEQ multiplex PCR; TCRdb's copy has only in-frame clones and lacks some. Of 30,000 or so clones listed, about four fifths are singletons. This specimen was CD8+ T cells sorted from blood (inferred from file names), taken from a patient given nivolumab and ipilimumab in sequence. The receptors were gathered from a human donor with melanoma.

In this sample, this clone turned up a few times. This chain uses TRBV10-3 with TRBJ1-3; no clear D. The CDR3 length is 16 residues. Trimming pared 5 bases from V and 0 bases from J, leaving 14 bases between. Germline V gene sequence: CDR1 ENHRY, CDR2 SYGVKD. The CDR3 here is CAISPSPDRSGNTIYF. The CDR3 nucleotides read TGTGCCATCAGTCCGTCGCCAGATCGCTCTGGAAACACCATATATTTT.

V and J are TRBV7-9 and TRBJ1-2; D gene ambiguous. Germline V gene data show CDR1 as SEHNR and CDR2 as FQNEAQ (reference sequence). The CDR3 spans 16 residues. Trimming cost V 3 bases and J 3 bases, with 17 bases left between them. The CDR3 bases are TGTGCCAGCAGCTTTTCCGACTACGGGGTGGACTATGGCTACACCTTC. Translated, it gives CASSFSDYGVDYGYTF.

This clone was seen a few times. The rearrangement links TRBV28 to TRBJ2-5; tentatively, D is TRBD2 (6 bases). Trimming cost V 5 bases and J 7 bases, with 17 bases left between them. Per germline, CDR1 MDHEN and CDR2 SYDVKM. The CDR3 length is 14 residues. The CDR3 DNA reads as TGTGCCAGCAGTGATCCTACTAGCTCGGTGACCCAGTACTTC. Translating it yields CASSDPTSSVTQYF.

The chain links TRBV27 to TRBJ1-4, with 7 bases lining up with TRBD1. With 3 bases clipped from V and 5 bases from J, the junction kept 6 bases outside the gene matches. The CDR3 is 15 amino acids. Germline V gene data show CDR1 as MNHEY and CDR2 as SMNVEV (reference sequence). The CDR3 here is CASSLVGQLNEKLFF. The CDR3 DNA follows: TGTGCCAGCAGTTTGGTGGGACAGCTAAATGAAAAACTGTTTTTT.

This chain connects TRBV28 to TRBJ1-2; no clear D. CDR3 length: 15 residues. V dropped 0 bases and J dropped 2 bases, with 10 bases sitting between them. Germline V gives CDR1 MDHEN, CDR2 SYDVKM. In nucleotides, the CDR3 is TGTGCCAGCAGTTTATGGAGGGATGGGAACTATGGCTACACCTTC. This codes for CASSLWRDGNYGYTF.

This chain uses TRBV11-2 with TRBJ2-7, with D perhaps TRBD2 (5 bases). Trimming stripped 1 base from V and 2 bases from J, with 6 bases between. This CDR3 comprises 13 residues. The germline CDR1 and CDR2 sequences are SGHAT and FQNNGV. The CDR3 DNA follows: TGTGCCAGCAGCTTAGTCGGGGCCTACGAGCAGTACTTC. As protein: CASSLVGAYEQYF. The full variable domain, with the rest looked up from reference TRBV11-2 and TRBJ2-7, is EAGVAQSPRYKIIEKRQSVAFWCNPISGHATLYWYQQILGQGPKLLIQFQNNGVVDDSQLPKDRFSAERLKGVDSTLKIQPAKLEDSAVYLCASSLVGAYEQYFGPGTRLTVT.

The chain links TRBV25-1 to TRBJ2-4; 8 bases are shared with TRBD2. The germline V gene has CDR1 MGHDK and CDR2 SYGVNS. The CDR3 sequence is 15 residues long. V lost 5 bases to trimming and J lost 7 bases; unmatched junction nucleotides: 10. CDR3 in amino acids: CASSTLAGRENIQYF. In DNA, the CDR3 is TGTGCCAGCAGTACTCTAGCGGGCCGGGAGAACATTCAGTACTTC.

V and J are TRBV6-5 and TRBJ2-7, with 7 bases identical to TRBD1. Germline CDR1 and CDR2: MNHEY and SVGAGI. The CDR3 contains 14 residues. V lost 6 bases and J lost 2; bases outside the gene matches: 7. CDR3 sequence reads: CASSQGQGAYEQYF. CDR3 bases: TGTGCCAGCAGCCAAGGGCAGGGGGCCTACGAGCAGTACTTC.

This chain uses TRBV27 with TRBJ2-1; 12 positions match TRBD2. The V segment lost 7 bases and the J segment 6 bases; nucleotides outside the gene matches: 7. The germline CDR1 and CDR2 sequences are MNHEY and SMNVEV (reference sequence). This CDR3 has 15 amino acids. The CDR3 nucleotides are TGTGCCAGCACCTCGGGACTAGCGGGTTTCAATGAGCAGTTCTTC. Translation: CASTSGLAGFNEQFF.

This chain connects TRBV27 to TRBJ2-7, with 13 bases that match TRBD2. CDR1 MNHEY and CDR2 SMNVEV come from the germline V gene (reference sequence). This CDR3 region has 15 residues. The V segment lost 5 bases and the J segment 2 bases; nucleotides outside the gene matches: 3. The CDR3 spells CASSLGLAGAYEQYF. The DNA for the CDR3 is TGTGCCAGCAGTCTTGGACTAGCGGGAGCCTACGAGCAGTACTTC.

The chain couples TRBV27 to TRBJ2-7, with D tentatively TRBD1 (5 bases). Trimming took 5 bases from V and 6 from J, leaving 17 bases between them. This CDR3 contains 14 residues. The germline CDR1 and CDR2 sequences are MNHEY and SMNVEV (reference sequence). CDR3 nucleotide sequence: TGTGCCAGCAGTCCCGTAGGGGCCCCCTCCGAGCAGTACTTC. Protein sequence: CASSPVGAPSEQYF.

The chain joins TRBV30 to TRBJ2-7, with unresolved D. CDR1 and CDR2 (germline): GTSNPN, SVGIG (reference sequence). Trimming stripped 0 bases from V and 4 bases from J, with 10 bases between. This CDR3 contains 13 residues. CDR3 DNA sequence: TGTGCCTGGAGTGTATTCCCCAGGTACGAGCAGTACTTC. Its protein product is CAWSVFPRYEQYF.

The chain recombines TRBV4-1 with TRBJ1-1, with 7 bases that match TRBD1. This CDR3 is 16 amino acids long. J was trimmed by 0 bases and V by 4 bases; bases with no gene match: 8. Germline CDR1 is MGHRA and CDR2 is YSYEKL. This chain's CDR3 is CASSRGTEGLNTEAFF. In DNA form, the CDR3 reads TGCGCCAGCAGCCGCGGGACAGAGGGCCTGAACACTGAAGCTTTCTTT.

The V and J genes are TRBV5-1 and TRBJ2-5, with a weak D call TRBD1 (6 bases). The CDR3 covers 14 residues. CDR1 SGHRS and CDR2 YFSETQ come from the germline V gene. V lost 2 bases, J lost 1 base, and 9 bases lay in between. In DNA form, the CDR3 reads TGCGCCAGCAGCTTACGGACAGCCCAAGAGACCCAGTACTTC. It translates to CASSLRTAQETQYF.

CDR3 region: CATSRELGQGLNTQYF. The CDR3 DNA reads TGTGCCACCAGCAGAGAATTAGGACAGGGACTAAATACGCAGTATTTT. The chain joins TRBV15 to TRBJ2-3, with D possibly being TRBD1 (8 bases). Trimming shortened V by 0 bases and J by 7 bases, and 17 bases separated the two germline ends. The V gene's germline CDR1 is LNHNV and CDR2 YYDKDF (reference sequence). The CDR3 totals 16 residues.

This clone was observed once. V usage is TRBV18 and J usage is TRBJ2-2, with D possibly matching TRBD2 (6 bases). The CDR3 sequence is 16 residues long. Looked up from germline, CDR1 is KGHSH and CDR2 is LQKENI. V lost 6 bases and J lost 3, with 17 bases in between. The CDR3: CASSPSFSGYTGELFF. The CDR3, as DNA: TGTGCCAGCTCGCCTTCTTTTAGCGGATACACCGGGGAGCTGTTTTTT.

This chain connects TRBV7-9 to TRBJ2-6; unclear D gene. The CDR3 has 17 amino acids. Trimming cost V 2 bases and J 1 base, with 12 bases left between them. Germline CDR1 SEHNR, CDR2 FQNEAQ (reference sequence). The CDR3 DNA reads TGTGCCAGCAGCTTAACACTAAAGCTATCTGGGGCCAACGTCCTGACTTTC. Protein product: CASSLTLKLSGANVLTF.

The chain links TRBV25-1 to TRBJ2-1; D is unclear. The germline gives CDR1 MGHDK, CDR2 SYGVNS. Trimming pared 4 bases from V and 11 bases from J, leaving 15 bases between. The CDR3 has 13 residues. The CDR3, as DNA: TGTGCCAGCAGTGCTCGCCGAAACCAGAAGCAGTTCTTC. Translation: CASSARRNQKQFF.

The chain uses TRBV6-5 and TRBJ2-3; D is perhaps TRBD1 (5 bases). Germline lookup yields CDR1 MNHEY and CDR2 SVGAGI. The CDR3 covers 15 residues. Trimming removed 6 bases from V and 1 base from J, with 14 bases in between. CDR3 loop: CASSLFTGGTDTQYF. Written as DNA, the CDR3 is TGTGCCAGCAGCCTATTCACAGGAGGCACAGATACGCAGTATTTT.

The chain has TRBV7-6 and TRBJ1-4; 9 nucleotides align to TRBD1. With V trimmed by 5 bases and J by 9 bases, 10 bases remained unmatched. The germline V gene has CDR1 SGHVS and CDR2 FNYEAQ. The CDR3 is 15 residues long. CDR3 in amino acids: CASSPRQGERKKLFF. The CDR3 nucleotides are TGTGCCAGCAGCCCCAGACAGGGGGAAAGAAAAAAACTGTTTTTT.